A selection of T cell receptor beta chains follows, all from one sample in a study of T cell changes during pregnancy in multiple sclerosis. Libraries were prepared by immunoSEQ multiplex PCR; TCRdb keeps only in-frame clonotypes and omits some of them. The table records 57,000 or so clones, 90% of them present only once. The sample consisted of peripheral blood, taken in the third trimester of pregnancy. All receptors come from a female donor in good health, enrolled as a control in a pregnancy study. The conserved cysteine and the conserved F or W are not part of the CDR3 here. A row's size may be missing; if present it is once, few, many or a size class.

size	V	J	CDR3
-	TRBV29-1	TRBJ1-2	SACLAGGFGYT
few	TRBV5-4	TRBJ1-6	ASSPTGPNSPLH
-	TRBV19	TRBJ1-1	ASSAGGNLYTEAF
-	TRBV6-5	TRBJ2-1	ASSSDSGRHYNEQF
-	TRBV10-3	TRBJ2-5	AIRGDSPETQY
-	TRBV7-8	TRBJ2-3	ASSLRASGSVATDTQY
-	TRBV6-4	TRBJ2-1	ASSPTSGSVDEQF
-	TRBV27	TRBJ2-1	ASSRGRAYNEQF
-	TRBV11-3	TRBJ1-4	ASSLGGNEKLF
-	TRBV2	TRBJ2-7	ASRGRDEQY
-	TRBV9	TRBJ2-5	ASSVGLAGGEETQY
once	TRBV5-1	TRBJ2-7	ASSPGQGSYEQY
-	TRBV30	TRBJ1-5	AWSVKGAGQPQH
-	TRBV7-2	TRBJ2-2	ASSLDGQVYTGELF
-	TRBV30	TRBJ1-2	AWRGQATNYGYT
-	TRBV4-3	TRBJ1-1	ASSQVTGGNTEAF
-	TRBV29-1	TRBJ2-7	SVGGDLLGEQY
once	TRBV7-2	TRBJ2-5	ASSPGLASGTQY
-	TRBV11-2	TRBJ2-1	ASSSSSAGYNEQF
-	TRBV4-3	TRBJ2-1	ASSRGQGRSYNEQF
once	TRBV12-5	TRBJ2-5	ASGLYISGGTETQY
-	TRBV12-5	TRBJ1-5	ASGPDRVDNQPQH
-	TRBV21-1	TRBJ2-3	ASSKTWA
-	TRBV5-5	TRBJ1-2	ASSWWTVDYGYT
-	TRBV7-2	TRBJ1-1	ASSITGITNTEAF
-	TRBV7-8	TRBJ1-4	ASSLPGQGFEKLF
-	TRBV2	TRBJ1-5	ASSGQISNQPQH
-	TRBV25-1	TRBJ2-1	ASSEGTSGYNEQF
-	TRBV5-4	TRBJ2-1	ASTSRGEIYNEQF
-	TRBV5-1	TRBJ2-5	ASSLGTGLKETQY
-	TRBV27	TRBJ2-1	ASSLRTSSYNEQF
-	TRBV6-1	TRBJ1-3	ASSEPGGAGNTIY
-	TRBV9	TRBJ2-1	ASSPHRDEDNEQF
-	TRBV10-2	TRBJ2-1	ASNQAGSRYNEQF
-	TRBV6-5	TRBJ1-2	ASSLIGENYGYT
-	TRBV5-4	TRBJ2-3	ASSLGRGKRDIGGTDTQY
-	TRBV5-1	TRBJ2-3	ASSEPVSTDTQY
-	TRBV4-1	TRBJ2-1	ASSHTGTSGSNEQF
-	TRBV2	TRBJ2-3	ASSETITDTQY
-	TRBV27	TRBJ1-2	ASSFGRAWGYT
-	TRBV6-6	TRBJ2-1	ASRQRGATYNEQF
-	TRBV5-6	TRBJ1-3	ASSHRASGNTIY
-	TRBV11-2	TRBJ2-1	ASSPRKAGAFNEQF
-	TRBV9	TRBJ2-3	ASSAPGLARIDTQY
-	TRBV5-6	TRBJ1-5	ASSSTGQNQH
few	TRBV5-1	TRBJ1-1	ASRGEGEGTEAF
-	TRBV4-3	TRBJ1-1	ASSQDGPGMSEAF
-	TRBV19	TRBJ2-1	ASSPELGHEQF
-	TRBV5-1	TRBJ2-1	ASSLVAGAGYNEQF
-	TRBV11-3	TRBJ2-5	ASSDGQELQETQY
-	TRBV7-8	-	ASSSWTGTGGRPYEQY